The 29 T cell receptor beta chains below come from one sample, sequenced in a study of a mutant IDH1 vaccine in newly diagnosed glioma. These receptors are not linked to any known antigen. The time point: week 35, safety follow-up. One vaccine dose held 300 ug of mutant IDH1 20-mer peptide and came with topical imiquimod. Assay used: immunoSEQ multiplex PCR; TCRdb lists only in-frame clones, some missing. The sample has over 35,000 clones, 83% seen once; the top ten hold about 4.6%. The sequenced sample was PBMCs, obtained from a glioma patient whose treatment included an IDH1 peptide vaccine. These TCRs come from a woman aged 45-59 years with glioma.

This clone was seen only a few times. V is TRBV10-3 and J is TRBJ1-2; D may be TRBD1 (5 bases). The germline gives CDR1 ENHRY, CDR2 SYGVKD. The CDR3 is 13 residues long. The ends were cut back, 5 bases at V and 2 bases at J, with 9 bases in the middle. CDR3 in amino acids: CAISLQGNYGYTF. DNA for the CDR3: TGTGCCATCAGTCTCCAGGGCAACTATGGCTACACCTTC.

The rearrangement joins TRBV5-8 to TRBJ2-2; no firm D call. This CDR3 comprises 15 residues. Germline V gene data show CDR1 as SGHTS and CDR2 as YDEGEE. V lost 0 bases and J 1 base, leaving 7 bases between the germline ends. As DNA, the CDR3 is TGTGCCAGCAGCTTGGGCCAGGTGAACACCGGGGAGCTGTTTTTT. Residues: CASSLGQVNTGELFF.

The rearrangement links TRBV19 to TRBJ1-2, with D possibly being TRBD1 (5 bases). Germline loops: CDR1 LNHDA, CDR2 SQIVND (reference sequence). The CDR3 totals 15 residues. V shed 3 bases and J shed 7 bases, with 18 bases lying between them. CDR3 amino acids: CASSIRGANTVGYTF. The CDR3 bases are TGTGCCAGTAGTATCCGAGGGGCCAATACGGTTGGCTACACCTTC.

This clone was observed once. V and J are TRBV2 and TRBJ2-7; D possibly corresponds to TRBD1 (5 bases). The CDR3 consists of 16 residues. V lost 0 bases and J lost 3, with 15 bases in between. The germline CDR1 and CDR2 sequences are SNHLY and FYNNEI. CDR3 bases: TGTGCCAGCAGTGAAGCGGGGTCTCGACAGAACTACGAGCAGTACTTC. Amino acids: CASSEAGSRQNYEQYF.

This clone has a single count. The chain couples TRBV21-1 to TRBJ2-5. TRBV21-1 is marked as a pseudogene. The CDR3 contains 14 residues. The CDR3 spells CASSSKYKVETQYF. For the CDR3, the DNA is TGTGCCAGCAGCAGCAAGTACAAGGTAGAGACCCAGTACTTC.

The genes are TRBV27 and TRBJ1-2; D perhaps matches TRBD1 (6 bases). This CDR3 comprises 14 residues. Germline lookup yields CDR1 MNHEY and CDR2 SMNVEV (reference sequence). The germline V and J ends were trimmed by 4 bases and 6 bases, with 15 bases remaining between them. CDR3 residues: CASSSTTGLHGYTF. CDR3 sequence (DNA): TGTGCCAGCAGTTCAACCACAGGGCTTCATGGCTACACCTTC.

The chain uses TRBV6-1 and TRBJ2-1, with 7 bases matching TRBD1. Unmatched junction bases numbered 8, after V lost 6 bases and J lost 9 bases. Germline lookup yields CDR1 MNHNS and CDR2 SASEGT. The CDR3 has 13 residues. CDR3 nucleotides: TGTGCCAGCAGAACAGGGGTAAAGGGTGAGCAGTTCTTC. This gives the protein CASRTGVKGEQFF.

The chain joins TRBV5-1 to TRBJ1-2; D may be TRBD1 (5 bases). Per the germline V gene, CDR1 is SGHRS and CDR2 is YFSETQ. The CDR3 contains 15 residues. V was cut by 4 bases and J by 5 bases, with 18 bases left in between. The CDR3 here is CASSPASGQRYGYTF. The CDR3 nucleotides are TGCGCCAGCAGCCCGGCTTCAGGGCAACGGTATGGCTACACCTTC.

In this sample, this clone turned up once. The V gene is TRBV2, the J gene TRBJ1-6, with a weak D call TRBD1 (6 bases). Trimming cost V 2 bases and J 7 bases, with 12 bases left between them. Germline V gene sequence: CDR1 SNHLY, CDR2 FYNNEI. This CDR3 spans 15 amino acids. The CDR3 loop is CASSEYRGGNSPLHF. CDR3 bases: TGTGCCAGCAGTGAATATCGAGGGGGGAATTCACCCCTCCACTTT.

The V and J genes are TRBV6-6 and TRBJ1-1; no reliable D call. Germline CDR1 MNHNY, CDR2 SVGAGI (reference sequence). This CDR3 comprises 15 residues. Between the trimmed V and J ends, which lost 6 bases and 4 bases, there was a span of 18 bases. CDR3 DNA: TGTGCCAGCAGCCCCCGAAGGGCAGGTGCCACTGAAGCTTTCTTT. Protein: CASSPRRAGATEAFF.

This chain connects TRBV5-1 to TRBJ1-2; D is perhaps TRBD1 (6 bases). Trimming cost V 4 bases and J 7 bases, with 20 bases left between them. This CDR3 comprises 15 residues. Germline CDR1 SGHRS, CDR2 YFSETQ. The DNA for the CDR3 is TGCGCCAGCAGCCCCATTGGTTCGGGGGCTTTTGGCTACACCTTC. This codes for CASSPIGSGAFGYTF.

This clone has a handful of counts. CDR3 nucleotides: TGTGCCAGCAGTTTTGGGTTTGAGCAGTTCTTC. This encodes CASSFGFEQFF. The chain uses TRBV7-9 and TRBJ2-1; D not certain. Germline V gene lookup returns CDR1 SEHNR and CDR2 FQNEAQ (reference sequence). Trimming stripped 6 bases from V and 9 bases from J, with 9 bases between. CDR3 length equals 11 residues.

This chain joins TRBV6-1 and TRBJ1-1; tentative D call: TRBD1 (6 bases). V lost 4 bases, J lost 7 bases, and 16 bases lay in between. Germline CDR1 is MNHNS and CDR2 is SASEGT. The CDR3 covers 14 residues. The CDR3 nucleotides read TGTGCCAGCAGTGTACCTGGAGGGGGGATTGAAGCTTTCTTT. Translating it yields CASSVPGGGIEAFF.

The rearrangement uses TRBV19 and TRBJ1-5; TRBD1 is a possible D gene (5 bases). Trimming shortened V by 7 bases and J by 0 bases, and 10 bases separated the two germline ends. This CDR3 has 14 residues. CDR1 and CDR2 (germline): LNHDA, SQIVND (reference sequence). For the CDR3, the DNA is TGTGCCAGTACTGGGGGGTATAGCAATCAGCCCCAGCATTTT. Translation: CASTGGYSNQPQHF.

The gene calls are TRBV6-5 and TRBJ2-1; D gene uncertain. V was trimmed by 3 bases and J by 7 bases, leaving 4 bases between them. Germline V lookup: CDR1 MNHEY, CDR2 SVGAGI. CDR3 length equals 11 residues. The CDR3 bases are TGTGCCAGCAGTTATAAGAATGAGCAGTTCTTC. Amino acids: CASSYKNEQFF.

The genes are TRBV6-1 and TRBJ1-2; D remains unclear. The germline V gene has CDR1 MNHNS and CDR2 SASEGT. V was shortened by 8 bases and J by 7 bases, with 14 bases between the two germline ends. The CDR3 runs 12 residues. In nucleotides, the CDR3 is TGTGCCAGCGGACTGGAGGTGGGTGGCTACACCTTC. Its translation: CASGLEVGGYTF.

The V call is TRBV5-1, the J call TRBJ2-1; maybe TRBD1 (6 bases). Germline assignment: CDR1 SGHRS and CDR2 YFSETQ. The length of the CDR3 is 15 residues. Trimming left V 4 bases short and J 5 bases short, with 16 bases between. CDR3: CASSPGQPSDNEQFF. CDR3 nucleotides: TGCGCCAGCAGCCCGGGACAACCCTCGGACAATGAGCAGTTCTTC.

The rearrangement joins TRBV19 to TRBJ1-3; D gene uncertain. Germline loops: CDR1 LNHDA, CDR2 SQIVND (reference sequence). CDR3 length: 12 amino acids. Trimming left V 7 bases short and J 2 bases short, with 6 bases between. The CDR3: CASKSAGNTIYF. The CDR3 DNA sequence: TGTGCCAGTAAGAGCGCTGGAAACACCATATATTTT.

The chain employs TRBV10-2 and TRBJ1-3, with D uncertain. CDR3 size: 14 residues. The germline V gene encodes CDR1 WSHSY and CDR2 SAAADI. Trimming removed 3 bases from V and 3 bases from J, with 9 bases in between. CDR3 sequence (DNA): TGCGCCAGCAGTGATTACGGGGTTGGAAACACCATATATTTT. Protein product: CASSDYGVGNTIYF.

The J gene is TRBJ1-1, the V gene TRBV7-3; tentative D call: TRBD1 (5 bases). CDR1 and CDR2 (germline): SGHTA, FQGTGA. The CDR3 covers 11 residues. The V end lost 2 bases, the J end lost 8 bases, and 6 bases lay between the germline ends. CDR3 in DNA: TGTGCCAGCAGCTTAGGGGGGGAAGCTTTCTTT. This encodes CASSLGGEAFF.

The chain has TRBV6-5 and TRBJ2-3; D may correspond to TRBD1 or TRBD2 (5 bases each). Trimming removed 8 bases from V and 0 bases from J, with 6 bases in between. The CDR3 sequence is 12 residues long. Germline lookup yields CDR1 MNHEY and CDR2 SVGAGI. As DNA, the CDR3 is TGTGCCAGCGGGGACAGCACAGATACGCAGTATTTT. Residues: CASGDSTDTQYF.

Here the CDR3 DNA reads TGTGCCAGCAGGGCCCGGACTCAAAGCTACGAGCAGTACTTC. The encoded protein is CASRARTQSYEQYF. The rearrangement links TRBV6-1 to TRBJ2-7; D perhaps matches TRBD2 (5 bases). CDR3 length: 14 residues. Germline V lookup: CDR1 MNHNS, CDR2 SASEGT. The V and J ends lost 6 bases and 3 bases respectively, with 15 bases between them.

V and J are TRBV5-4 and TRBJ2-5, with 7 nucleotides matching TRBD1. With 0 bases clipped from V and 2 bases from J, the junction kept 1 base outside the gene matches. This CDR3 spans 14 amino acids. Germline CDR1 is SGHNT and CDR2 is YYREEE (reference sequence). CDR3 in amino acids: CASSLAQGQETQYF. The CDR3 coding sequence is TGTGCCAGCAGCTTGGCACAGGGGCAAGAGACCCAGTACTTC.

This chain links TRBV5-5 with TRBJ1-2; D remains ambiguous. This CDR3 is 14 amino acids long. V lost 5 bases and J 2 bases, leaving 13 bases between the germline ends. Germline CDR1 reads SGHKS; CDR2 reads YYEKEE (reference sequence). The CDR3 bases are TGTGCCAGCAGTGCGCGCGTGAAGAACTATGGCTACACCTTC. Translation gives CASSARVKNYGYTF. The full variable domain, with the rest looked up from reference TRBV5-5 and TRBJ1-2, is DAGVTQSPTHLIKTRGQQVTLRCSPISGHKSVSWYQQVLGQGPQFIFQYYEKEERGRGNFPDRFSARQFPNYSSELNVNALLLGDSALYLCASSARVKNYGYTFGSGTRLTVV.

The chain couples TRBV7-2 to TRBJ1-6; maybe TRBD1 (6 bases). Trimming pared 11 bases from V and 7 bases from J, leaving 12 bases between. CDR1 and CDR2 from the germline V gene are SGHTA and FQGNSA. This CDR3 spans 12 amino acids. The CDR3 here is CASRDRNSPLHF. The CDR3 DNA follows: TGTGCCTCCCGAGACAGGAATTCACCCCTCCACTTT.

The gene calls are TRBV29-1 and TRBJ1-1; no clear D. Germline CDR1 SQVTM, CDR2 ANQGSEA. The CDR3 spans 14 residues. Trimming shortened V by 5 bases and J by 1 base, and 14 bases separated the two germline ends. In nucleotides, the CDR3 is TGCAGCGTTCAAGTCCGAGGCCAGAACACTGAAGCTTTCTTT. Translation gives CSVQVRGQNTEAFF. Together with reference TRBV29-1 and TRBJ1-1, the CDR3 gives the full variable domain: SAVISQKPSRDICQRGTSLTIQCQVDSQVTMMFWYRQQPGQSLTLIATANQGSEATYESGFVIDKFPISRPNLTFSTLTVSNMSPEDSSIYLCSVQVRGQNTEAFFGQGTRLTVV.

This chain's CDR3 is CASSYVGTEAFF. As DNA, the CDR3 is TGTGCCAGCAGTTACGTAGGGACTGAAGCTTTCTTT. The gene calls are TRBV6-5 and TRBJ1-1; D gene unclear. Germline V gene sequence: CDR1 MNHEY, CDR2 SVGAGI. The length of the CDR3 is 12 residues. The V and J ends lost 2 bases and 5 bases respectively, with 6 bases between them.

This rearrangement joins TRBV7-2 to TRBJ2-7, with D unclear. V gave up 1 base and J gave up 4 bases, with 5 bases separating them. Germline CDR1 SGHTA, CDR2 FQGNSA. This CDR3 is 12 amino acids long. The CDR3 sequence is CASSLVGYEQYF. CDR3 DNA: TGTGCCAGCAGCTTAGTAGGGTACGAGCAGTACTTC.

The chain joins TRBV29-1 to TRBJ2-7, with TRBD2 as a possible D gene (6 bases). Trimming took off 6 bases at V and 2 bases at J, with 17 bases between the two ends. The CDR3 extends over 14 amino acids. Germline V lookup: CDR1 SQVTM, CDR2 ANQGSEA. Written as DNA, the CDR3 is TGCAGCGTGTCCGGAGGGTTCTCGACCTACGAGCAGTACTTC. Translation: CSVSGGFSTYEQYF.